The clone carrying this T cell receptor (beta chain) has just a few counts. Antigen: not known. The germline V gene encodes CDR1 SGHRS and CDR2 YFSETQ. This CDR3 is 19 amino acids long. The J segment lost 6 bases and the V segment lost 3 bases, leaving 18 bases of the junction unmatched. It was from resections taken during corrective heart surgery that the thymus tissue came. The sample donors, healthy Finnish infants, were having corrective surgery for congenital heart defects. The entry originates in a study of human thymus T cells. TCRdb keeps only in-frame clones here, not all; method: immunoSEQ multiplex PCR. The top ten clones hold approximately 0.031% of a sample with tens of thousands of clones, 85% to 95% of them seen once. Study-wide results and caveats: Repertoires from thymus and blood appeared to show biased V and J gene usage. There were highly overlapping thymic repertoires among unrelated individuals, as related research reported.

The chain carries TRBV5-1 and TRBJ1-4; 9 bases agree with TRBD1. Sequenced: thymus tissue. This clonotype was sampled from a girl under three years old with a congenital heart defect but otherwise immunologically healthy. The CDR3 sequence: CASSWSSGTGPTMDEKLFF. The CDR3 DNA reads as TGCGCCAGCAGCTGGAGTTCTGGGACAGGGCCCACGATGGATGAAAAACTGTTTTTT.